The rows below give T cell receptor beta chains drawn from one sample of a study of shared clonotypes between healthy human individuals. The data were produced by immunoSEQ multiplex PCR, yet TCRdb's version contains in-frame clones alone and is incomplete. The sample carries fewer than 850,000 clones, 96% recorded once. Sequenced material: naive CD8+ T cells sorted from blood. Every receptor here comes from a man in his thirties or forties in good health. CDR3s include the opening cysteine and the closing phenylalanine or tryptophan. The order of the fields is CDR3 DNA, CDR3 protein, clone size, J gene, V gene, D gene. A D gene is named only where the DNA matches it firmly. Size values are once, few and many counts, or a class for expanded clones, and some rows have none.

TGCGCCAGCAGCCCAGGTGACGGACACAAATTCCTAGACAATGAGCAGTTCTTC,CASSPGDGHKFLDNEQFF,-,TRBJ2-1,TRBV4-1,-
TGTGCCAGCAGCGTGCAGGGAAGCTATGGCTACACCTTC,CASSVQGSYGYTF,-,TRBJ1-2,TRBV9,-
TGTGCCAGCAGGGGACAGGGTGACGCCGGGGAGCTGTTTTTT,CASRGQGDAGELFF,-,TRBJ2-2,TRBV5-4,TRBD1
TGTGCCAGCAGCTTGCGGGATAGCAATCAGCCCCAGCATTTT,CASSLRDSNQPQHF,once,TRBJ1-5,TRBV5-6,-
TGTGCCAGCAGCTTATTCGGAGCGGACGTTGACAGCCCTAATGAAAAACTGTTTTTT,CASSLFGADVDSPNEKLFF,-,TRBJ1-4,TRBV7-9,-
TGTGCCAGCAGCGGCCTTGATGGTACGCAGTATTTT,CASSGLDGTQYF,once,TRBJ2-3,TRBV9,-
TGTGCCAGCAGCTTGGACAGGGTGAACACTGAAGCTTTCTTT,CASSLDRVNTEAFF,once,TRBJ1-1,TRBV5-4,-
TGTGCCAGCTCACCAGGAAGGAACAGGGACCTCTACGAGCAGTACTTC,CASSPGRNRDLYEQYF,-,TRBJ2-7,TRBV18,-
TGTGCCAGCAGCCCCGGGGACAACCCGGGGAGAGGCTACACCTTC,CASSPGDNPGRGYTF,-,TRBJ1-2,TRBV7-6,-
TGCGCCAGCAGCCAAGAGACGGCACAACTTGCCTATGGCTACACCTTC,CASSQETAQLAYGYTF,-,TRBJ1-2,TRBV4-3,-
TGTGCCAGTAGGGGCACTGAAGCTTTCTTT,CASRGTEAFF,-,TRBJ1-1,TRBV6-5,-
TGTGCCAGCAGCTCATTATCAAACCTGGGCTACGAGCAGTACTTC,CASSSLSNLGYEQYF,-,TRBJ2-7,TRBV7-2,-
TGTGCCAGCAGTGAGGTTAACCCACTAGCGGGAGTAAAAAATGAGCAGTTCTTC,CASSEVNPLAGVKNEQFF,-,TRBJ2-1,TRBV2,TRBD2
TGTGCCAGCAGTACGTACAGGGGGACAACCTACGAGCAGTACTTC,CASSTYRGTTYEQYF,-,TRBJ2-7,TRBV27,TRBD1
TGTGCCAGCACCTATGGGCATACCCAGTACTTC,CASTYGHTQYF,-,TRBJ2-5,TRBV7-2,-
TGTGCCAGCAGCCAGCCGGCCGGGACTAGTGGTTTGGGTGAGCAGTTCTTC,CASSQPAGTSGLGEQFF,once,TRBJ2-1,TRBV7-9,TRBD2
TGTGCCAGCAGCGAAAAGACTAGCGGGCCAACCTACGAGCAGTACTTC,CASSEKTSGPTYEQYF,-,TRBJ2-7,TRBV6-1,TRBD2
TGTGCCAGCAGCGTCCACCGGGACGTGGACAATGAGCAGTTCTTC,CASSVHRDVDNEQFF,-,TRBJ2-1,TRBV9,-
TGTGCCAGCCGGCGGGAGTGGGAGGCGAACAATGAGCAGTTCTTC,CASRREWEANNEQFF,-,TRBJ2-1,TRBV27,TRBD2